These 30 T cell receptor beta chains were sequenced from one sample in a study of OX40 agonist ivuxolimab in advanced cancers. Method: immunoSEQ multiplex PCR; TCRdb's copy keeps in-frame clones and lacks some. The table lists 50,000 to 60,000 clones, approximately 89% of them singletons, with roughly 6% in the top ten. The sample consisted of CD4+ or CD8+ T cells sorted from blood, taken in a trial of the OX40 agonist ivuxolimab. These receptors originate from an adult with an advanced solid tumor such as melanoma, head and neck, liver or kidney cancer.

The V gene is TRBV14, the J gene TRBJ2-1; no reliable D call. The V gene's germline CDR1 is SGHDN and CDR2 FVKESK. The CDR3 contains 16 residues. Trimming took 0 bases from V and 3 from J, leaving 12 bases between them. The CDR3 loop reads CASSQDLGGNYNEQFF. The CDR3 coding sequence is TGTGCCAGCAGCCAAGATCTTGGCGGAAACTACAATGAGCAGTTCTTC.

This clone showed up just once. The CDR3 sequence is CASTLGPAANTGELFF. DNA for the CDR3: TGTGCCAGCACCCTCGGGCCGGCTGCGAACACCGGGGAGCTGTTTTTT. The chain links TRBV13 to TRBJ2-2, with D uncertain. The germline V and J ends were trimmed by 7 bases and 0 bases, with 15 bases remaining between them. The germline V gene has CDR1 PRHDT and CDR2 FYEKMQ (reference sequence). The CDR3 is 16 amino acids.

The chain is built from TRBV5-1 and TRBJ1-1; 7 bases align to TRBD1. The V gene end was trimmed by 0 bases and the J gene end by 2 bases; junction bases not matched to a gene: 10. This CDR3 comprises 17 residues. The germline CDR1 and CDR2 sequences are SGHRS and YFSETQ. CDR3 loop: CASSLAVGTELNTEAFF. DNA for the CDR3: TGCGCCAGCAGCTTGGCCGTCGGGACAGAACTTAACACTGAAGCTTTCTTT.

The rearrangement uses TRBV5-1 and TRBJ2-7; possible D gene TRBD1, 6 bases. The V end lost 4 bases, the J end lost 3 bases, and 11 bases lay between the germline ends. CDR1 and CDR2 from the germline V gene are SGHRS and YFSETQ. The CDR3 has 13 residues. DNA of the CDR3: TGCGCCAGCAGCGCAGGGGACGGCTACGAGCAGTACGTC. Translated, it gives CASSAGDGYEQYV.

The table lists this clone with a few counts. The J gene is TRBJ1-1, the V gene TRBV6-5; D not certain. The CDR3 length is 11 residues. V gave up 5 bases and J gave up 8 bases, with 9 bases separating them. Germline V lookup: CDR1 MNHEY, CDR2 SVGAGI. The CDR3 reads CASSEVGEAFF. The CDR3, as DNA: TGTGCCAGCAGTGAAGTTGGGGAAGCTTTCTTT.

V usage is TRBV6-5 and J usage is TRBJ2-2, with 9 positions matching TRBD2. This CDR3 has 16 residues. J was trimmed by 5 bases and V by 0 bases; bases with no gene match: 4. The germline V gene encodes CDR1 MNHEY and CDR2 SVGAGI. CDR3 region: CASSYSYGLATGELFF. CDR3 coding DNA: TGTGCCAGCAGTTACTCCTATGGACTAGCGACCGGGGAGCTGTTTTTT.

V is TRBV13 and J is TRBJ2-3, with 9 nucleotides matching TRBD2. Germline trimming cut 2 bases from V and 4 bases from J; bases unmatched to any gene: 7. Germline assignment: CDR1 PRHDT and CDR2 FYEKMQ (reference sequence). This CDR3 is built from 16 residues. CDR3 nucleotide sequence: TGTGCCAGCAGCTTATCCGGCGGGGGGGCCGCAGATACGCAGTATTTT. It yields the protein CASSLSGGGAADTQYF.

The chain links TRBV5-1 to TRBJ2-3, with D possibly matching TRBD1 (6 bases). The CDR3 loop spans 15 amino acids. Germline loops: CDR1 SGHRS, CDR2 YFSETQ. Trimming took off 0 bases at V and 0 bases at J, with 8 bases between the two ends. This CDR3 reads CASSLVQGSTDTQYF. CDR3 DNA sequence: TGCGCCAGCAGCTTGGTACAGGGTAGCACAGATACGCAGTATTTT.

On this clone: One base away lies a much larger clone, so this may be a sequencing read error. The same CDR3 also results from other DNA sequences found in this sample. This chain connects TRBV13 to TRBJ2-1; possibly TRBD2 for D (5 bases). Germline V gene data show CDR1 as PRHDT and CDR2 as FYEKMQ (reference sequence). This CDR3 is built from 14 residues. The CDR3 nucleotides read TGCGCCAGCAGCTCTGACAAACTAGTATCTGAGCAGTTCTTC. This translates into CASSSDKLVSEQFF.

This chain connects TRBV7-2 to TRBJ2-3, with unresolved D. V lost 1 base and J 2 bases, leaving 10 bases between the germline ends. Germline CDR1 reads SGHTA; CDR2 reads FQGNSA. This CDR3 is 15 amino acids long. DNA for the CDR3: TGTGCCAGCAGCTTAGATGTGCCGCCCACAGATACGCAGTATTTT. Protein: CASSLDVPPTDTQYF.

This clone is medium-sized. The J gene is TRBJ2-7, the V gene TRBV29-1; D not certain. V lost 4 bases to trimming and J lost 0 bases, with 10 bases between them. This CDR3 is built from 13 residues. Germline CDR1 and CDR2: SQVTM and ANQGSEA. The CDR3 sequence is CSVGGGNSYEQYF. The DNA for the CDR3 is TGCAGCGTTGGAGGCGGAAACTCCTACGAGCAGTACTTC.

The chain is built from TRBV19 and TRBJ1-2; the D is unclear. The CDR3 runs to 16 residues. Trimming pared 2 bases from V and 4 bases from J, leaving 17 bases between. The germline V gene has CDR1 LNHDA and CDR2 SQIVND (reference sequence). CDR3 nucleotide sequence: TGTGCCAGTAGTATATTCGGGCCGAGTCCCCTCTATGGCTACACCTTC. Translating it yields CASSIFGPSPLYGYTF. Combining the CDR3 with reference TRBV19 and TRBJ1-2 gives the whole variable domain DGGITQSPKYLFRKEGQNVTLSCEQNLNHDAMYWYRQDPGQGLRLIYYSQIVNDFQKGDIAEGYSVSREKKESFPLTVTSAQKNPTAFYLCASSIFGPSPLYGYTFGSGTRLTVV.

This clone showed up just once. This chain links TRBV5-1 with TRBJ2-7; tentative D call: TRBD2 (6 bases). The ends were cut back, 4 bases at V and 1 base at J, with 9 bases in the middle. Germline V gene data show CDR1 as SGHRS and CDR2 as YFSETQ. CDR3 length: 13 residues. CDR3 sequence: CASSAGTSYEQYF. The CDR3 coding sequence is TGCGCCAGCAGCGCCGGGACTTCCTACGAGCAGTACTTC.

The rearrangement uses TRBV11-2 and TRBJ1-1; D gene unclear. CDR1 is SGHAT, CDR2 FQNNGV, per germline. This CDR3 is 11 amino acids long. Trimming removed 3 bases from V and 11 bases from J, with 10 bases in between. The CDR3 reads CASSLGSTAFF. CDR3 DNA: TGTGCCAGCAGCTTGGGATCGACCGCTTTCTTT.

The V and J genes are TRBV5-6 and TRBJ1-3; 7 nucleotides align to TRBD1. Germline V gene data show CDR1 as SGHDT and CDR2 as YYEEEE. The V gene end was trimmed by 2 bases and the J gene end by 4 bases; junction bases not matched to a gene: 3. This CDR3 is built from 14 residues. Written as DNA, the CDR3 is TGTGCCAGCAGCTTAGACAGGGCCGGAAACACCATATATTTT. Its translation: CASSLDRAGNTIYF. Full variable domain (outside the CDR3, taken from reference TRBV5-6 and TRBJ1-3): DAGVTQSPTHLIKTRGQQVTLRCSPKSGHDTVSWYQQALGQGPQFIFQYYEEEERQRGNFPDRFSGHQFPNYSSELNVNALLLGDSALYLCASSLDRAGNTIYFGEGSWLTVV.

The chain joins TRBV27 to TRBJ1-1; D unclear. CDR1 and CDR2 (germline): MNHEY, SMNVEV (reference sequence). V was pared by 2 bases and J by 4 bases, with 8 bases between. The CDR3 is 13 amino acids. CDR3 sequence (DNA): TGTGCCAGCAGTTTAGCCATGACCACTGAAGCTTTCTTT. It specifies CASSLAMTTEAFF.

Note on this clone: At one end, the junction sequence differs from germline, possibly due to a read error. The chain combines TRBV28 with TRBJ2-1, with TRBD2 matching over 9 bases. CDR1 is MDHEN and CDR2 is SYDVKM in the germline V gene. The CDR3 is 13 amino acids. CDR3 coding DNA: TGCGCCACTTTGCGGGGGGGCCCGAATGAGCAGTTCTTC. This gives the protein CATLRGGPNEQFF.

This clone appeared a single time. The chain employs TRBV19 and TRBJ2-7, with 7 bases matching TRBD2. Germline-derived CDR1 and CDR2 are LNHDA and SQIVND (reference sequence). Germline trimming cut 3 bases from V and 0 bases from J; bases unmatched to any gene: 5. The CDR3 totals 15 residues. Here the CDR3 DNA reads TGTGCCAGTAGTATCTCGGGAGGTTACTCCTACGAGCAGTACTTC. It translates to CASSISGGYSYEQYF.

The chain recombines TRBV11-1 with TRBJ1-2, with D maybe TRBD1 (6 bases). Per germline, CDR1 SGHAT and CDR2 FQDESV (reference sequence). The V and J ends lost 0 bases and 7 bases respectively, with 12 bases between them. This CDR3 has 14 amino acids. The CDR3 DNA reads as TGTGCCAGCAGCTTAGCGATGGGGGGGCCTGGCTACACCTTC. It is translated as CASSLAMGGPGYTF.

The chain employs TRBV6-1 and TRBJ2-1, with no clear D. Between the trimmed V and J ends, which lost 4 bases and 7 bases, there was a span of 8 bases. The CDR3 has 12 amino acids. Looked up from germline, CDR1 is MNHNS and CDR2 is SASEGT. CDR3 in amino acids: CASSVVRNEQFF. CDR3 coding DNA: TGTGCCAGCAGTGTAGTAAGGAATGAGCAGTTCTTC.

The chain has TRBV28 and TRBJ1-5; D is unclear. The CDR3 runs 15 residues. Germline CDR1 MDHEN, CDR2 SYDVKM. Trimming stripped 1 base from V and 6 bases from J, with 13 bases between. DNA of the CDR3: TGTGCCAGCAGTTTATTCCCCTCGTTGATTCAGCCCCAGCATTTT. Protein product: CASSLFPSLIQPQHF.

V usage is TRBV5-1 and J usage is TRBJ1-1; possibly TRBD1 for D (6 bases). The CDR3 is 15 amino acids. Germline V lookup: CDR1 SGHRS, CDR2 YFSETQ. The germline V and J ends were trimmed by 0 bases and 2 bases, with 11 bases remaining between them. CDR3 loop: CASSLAGRGNTEAFF. The DNA for the CDR3 is TGCGCCAGCAGCTTGGCCGGCAGGGGAAACACTGAAGCTTTCTTT. The full variable domain, rest sourced from reference TRBV5-1 and TRBJ1-1, is KAGVTQTPRYLIKTRGQQVTLSCSPISGHRSVSWYQQTPGQGLQFLFEYFSETQRNKGNFPGRFSGRQFSNSRSEMNVSTLELGDSALYLCASSLAGRGNTEAFFGQGTRLTVV.

This clone has only one observation. V gene TRBV29-1 combines with J gene TRBJ1-1, with 7 positions matching TRBD1. The CDR3 consists of 15 residues. V shed 5 bases, J shed 5 bases, and the junction held 14 bases outside the gene matches. The V gene's germline CDR1 is SQVTM and CDR2 ANQGSEA. CDR3 amino acids: CSVRGGWQGGTEAFF. CDR3 nucleotide sequence: TGCAGCGTTAGAGGTGGTTGGCAGGGGGGGACTGAAGCTTTCTTT. Drawing the rest from reference TRBV29-1 and TRBJ1-1, the complete variable domain is SAVISQKPSRDICQRGTSLTIQCQVDSQVTMMFWYRQQPGQSLTLIATANQGSEATYESGFVIDKFPISRPNLTFSTLTVSNMSPEDSSIYLCSVRGGWQGGTEAFFGQGTRLTVV.

The CDR3 region is CASSEASGGIYEQYV. The CDR3 DNA sequence: TGTGCCAGCAGTGAGGCTAGCGGGGGTATCTACGAGCAGTACGTC. V is TRBV2 and J is TRBJ2-7, with 10 bases lining up with TRBD2. Germline-derived CDR1 and CDR2 are SNHLY and FYNNEI. CDR3 size: 15 residues. Trimming cost V 3 bases and J 3 bases; bases outside gene matches: 5.

The chain recombines TRBV27 with TRBJ2-7; 12 bases fit TRBD1. This CDR3 spans 15 amino acids. The ends lost 4 bases at V and 6 bases at J; junction bases unmatched: 7. Germline V gene lookup returns CDR1 MNHEY and CDR2 SMNVEV (reference sequence). The CDR3, as DNA: TGTGCCAGCAGTTCACCGGGACAGGGGGCGTTCGAGCAGTACTTC. Its translation: CASSSPGQGAFEQYF.

The chain joins TRBV5-6 to TRBJ2-7; D may be TRBD2 (6 bases). V lost 0 bases to trimming and J lost 9 bases, with 13 bases between them. Germline assignment: CDR1 SGHDT and CDR2 YYEEEE. The CDR3 consists of 13 residues. CDR3 amino acids: CASSLEDYPPQYV. CDR3 bases: TGTGCCAGCAGCTTGGAGGACTATCCCCCGCAGTACGTC.

The chain is built from TRBV27 and TRBJ1-2; D possibly corresponds to TRBD1 (5 bases). V was cut by 2 bases and J by 8 bases, with 12 bases left in between. The CDR3 is made up of 13 amino acids. Germline V CDR1 and CDR2: MNHEY, SMNVEV (reference sequence). The CDR3 is CASSLASRVGYTF. The CDR3 DNA reads TGTGCCAGCAGTTTAGCCTCCAGGGTGGGCTACACCTTC.

The chain links TRBV7-9 to TRBJ2-1; D unclear. The CDR3 loop spans 13 amino acids. The germline gives CDR1 SEHNR, CDR2 FQNEAQ (reference sequence). Trimming left V 5 bases short and J 4 bases short, with 9 bases between. CDR3 DNA: TGTGCCAGCAGCCCAGAGAGTTACAATGAGCAGTTCTTC. It translates to CASSPESYNEQFF.

There are a few counts of this clone. The chain links TRBV28 to TRBJ1-1; D not certain. CDR3 length: 12 residues. Germline loops: CDR1 MDHEN, CDR2 SYDVKM. The V and J ends lost 8 bases and 6 bases respectively, with 13 bases between them. The CDR3 sequence: CASHKGLAEAFF. Here the CDR3 DNA reads TGTGCCAGCCATAAAGGGTTGGCTGAAGCTTTCTTT.

J is TRBJ1-2 and V is TRBV9; D is uncertain. V was shortened by 1 base and J by 6 bases, with 13 bases between the two germline ends. Germline V gene data show CDR1 as SGDLS and CDR2 as YYNGEE. The CDR3 is 14 residues long. Here the CDR3 DNA reads TGTGCCAGCAGCGTATCAGCGGGGTCGAATGGCTACACCTTC. Translated: CASSVSAGSNGYTF.